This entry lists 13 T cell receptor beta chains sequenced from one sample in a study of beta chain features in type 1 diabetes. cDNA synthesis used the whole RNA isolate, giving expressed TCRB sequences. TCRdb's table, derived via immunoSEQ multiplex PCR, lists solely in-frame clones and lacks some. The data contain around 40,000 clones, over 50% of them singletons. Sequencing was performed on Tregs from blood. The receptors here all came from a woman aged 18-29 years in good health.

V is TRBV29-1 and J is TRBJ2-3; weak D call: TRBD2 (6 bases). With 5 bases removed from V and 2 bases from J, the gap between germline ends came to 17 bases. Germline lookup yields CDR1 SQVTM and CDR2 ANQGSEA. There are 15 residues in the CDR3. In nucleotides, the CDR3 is TGCAGCGTTCGCCGGTCGCGGGATTACACAGATACGCAGTATTTT. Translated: CSVRRSRDYTDTQYF.

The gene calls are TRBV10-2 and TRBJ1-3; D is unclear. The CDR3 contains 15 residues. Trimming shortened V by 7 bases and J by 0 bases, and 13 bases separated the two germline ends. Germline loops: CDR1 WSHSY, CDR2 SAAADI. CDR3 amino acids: CASTPTRASGNTIYF. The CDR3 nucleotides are TGCGCCAGCACCCCGACTAGGGCCTCTGGAAACACCATATATTTT.

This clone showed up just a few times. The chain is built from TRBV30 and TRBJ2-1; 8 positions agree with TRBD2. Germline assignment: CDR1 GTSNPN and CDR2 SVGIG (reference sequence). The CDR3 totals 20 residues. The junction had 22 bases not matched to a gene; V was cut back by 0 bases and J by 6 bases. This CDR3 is CAWSVLRGAGAPEVCNEQFF. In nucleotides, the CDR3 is TGTGCCTGGAGTGTACTCCGGGGAGCGGGAGCTCCCGAGGTCTGCAATGAGCAGTTCTTC.

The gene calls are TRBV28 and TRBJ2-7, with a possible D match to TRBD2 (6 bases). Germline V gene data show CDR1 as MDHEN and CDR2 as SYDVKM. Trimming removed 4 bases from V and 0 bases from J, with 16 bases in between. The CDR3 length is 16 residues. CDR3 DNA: TGTGCCAGCAGTTCGTTGGGACTCTCAAGCTCCTACGAGCAGTACTTC. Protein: CASSSLGLSSSYEQYF.

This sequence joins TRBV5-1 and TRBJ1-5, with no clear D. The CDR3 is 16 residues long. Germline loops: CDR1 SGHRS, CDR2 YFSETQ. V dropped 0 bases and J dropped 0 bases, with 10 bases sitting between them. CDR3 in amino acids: CASSLGRGNSNQPQHF. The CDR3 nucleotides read TGCGCCAGCAGCTTGGGGCGGGGAAATAGCAATCAGCCCCAGCATTTT.

CDR3 bases: TGTGCCAGCAGCCCCACAGGGGATACGACTGAAGCTTTCTTT. Its translation: CASSPTGDTTEAFF. The chain has TRBV9 and TRBJ1-1, with 7 nucleotides matching TRBD1. J gave up 5 bases and V 4 bases, and 8 bases lay outside the gene matches. CDR3 length equals 14 residues. Germline V gene data show CDR1 as SGDLS and CDR2 as YYNGEE.

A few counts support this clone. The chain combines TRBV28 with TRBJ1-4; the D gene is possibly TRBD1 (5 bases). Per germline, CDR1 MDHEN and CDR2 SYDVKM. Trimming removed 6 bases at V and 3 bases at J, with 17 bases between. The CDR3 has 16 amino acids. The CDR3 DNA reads TGTGCCAGCAGCCCCATCGGGGGTGCGTCTAATGAAAAACTGTTTTTT. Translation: CASSPIGGASNEKLFF.

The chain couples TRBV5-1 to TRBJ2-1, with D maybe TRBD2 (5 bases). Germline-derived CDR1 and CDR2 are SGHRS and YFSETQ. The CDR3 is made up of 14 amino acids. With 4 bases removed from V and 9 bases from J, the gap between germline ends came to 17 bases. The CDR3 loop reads CASSAGSSGGEQFF. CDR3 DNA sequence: TGCGCCAGCAGCGCCGGCTCAAGCGGAGGTGAGCAGTTCTTC.

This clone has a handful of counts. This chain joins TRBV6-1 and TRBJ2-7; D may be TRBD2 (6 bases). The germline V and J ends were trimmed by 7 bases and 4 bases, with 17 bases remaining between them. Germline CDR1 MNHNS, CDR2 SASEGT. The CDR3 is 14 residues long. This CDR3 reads CASITRGRGYEQYF. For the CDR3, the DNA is TGTGCCAGCATTACAAGGGGTCGGGGGTACGAGCAGTACTTC.

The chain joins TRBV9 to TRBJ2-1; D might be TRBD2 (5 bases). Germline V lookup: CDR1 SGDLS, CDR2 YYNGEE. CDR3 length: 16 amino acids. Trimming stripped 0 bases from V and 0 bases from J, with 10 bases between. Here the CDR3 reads CASSVGGGSSYNEQFF. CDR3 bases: TGTGCCAGCAGCGTAGGGGGTGGGAGCTCCTACAATGAGCAGTTCTTC.

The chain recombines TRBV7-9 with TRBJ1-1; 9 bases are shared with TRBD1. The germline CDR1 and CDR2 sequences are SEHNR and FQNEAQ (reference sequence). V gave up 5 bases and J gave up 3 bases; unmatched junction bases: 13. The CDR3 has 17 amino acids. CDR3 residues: CASSPNSGTGRDTEAFF. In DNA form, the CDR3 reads TGTGCCAGCAGCCCCAATAGCGGGACAGGGAGGGACACTGAAGCTTTCTTT.

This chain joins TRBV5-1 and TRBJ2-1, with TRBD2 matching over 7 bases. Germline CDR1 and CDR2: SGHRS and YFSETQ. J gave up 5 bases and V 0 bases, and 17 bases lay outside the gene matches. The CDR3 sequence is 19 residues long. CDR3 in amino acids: CASSLAVAGRSSRDNEQFF. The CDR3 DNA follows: TGCGCCAGCAGCTTGGCCGTCGCCGGGAGGAGCAGTAGGGACAATGAGCAGTTCTTC.

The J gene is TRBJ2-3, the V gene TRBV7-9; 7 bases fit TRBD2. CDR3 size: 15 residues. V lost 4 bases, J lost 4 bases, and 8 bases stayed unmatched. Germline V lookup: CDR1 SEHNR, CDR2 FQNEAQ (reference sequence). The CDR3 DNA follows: TGTGCCAGCAGCTCGACTAGCACCACAGCAGATACGCAGTATTTT. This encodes CASSSTSTTADTQYF.